This T cell receptor beta chain is from a study of T cell responses to AZD1222 COVID-19 vaccine listed by TCRdb under 2021. In the study overall: AZD1222 recipients whose second dose came at about 4 weeks and those whose second dose came at about 12 weeks were combined into one group, since spike-specific TCR depth and breadth did not differ between the two schedules. Trial participants were enrolled by age into 18-55, 56-69 and 70-plus year subgroups, with around 150, 28 and 57 TCR-sequenced participants respectively. TCR sequencing was performed for about 250 trial participants, of whom about 210 were given two doses of AZD1222 and around 26 were given two doses of MenACWY control vaccine.

Of note for this clone: Its antigen specificity is not known. No base qualities exist here, and no much larger clone lies one base off it.

The CDR3 starts with the cysteine, ends with the phenylalanine, and has 13 residues. Only the CDR3 part of the read is kept: 39 bases, read in frame from the first base. V lost 2 bases and J lost 4 bases; the stretch between them is 4 bases long. The germline V gene (reference sequence) sets CDR1 to SGHNT and CDR2 to YYREEE. The CDR3 regions of human TCRbeta chains were subjected to immunosequencing. Concerning the study's data processing: Repertoire TCRs were checked for matches against a reference library of SARS-CoV-2-specific TCRs that had been generated using the MIRA antigen-specificity platform. Breadth was defined as the fraction of unique TCRs that were SARS-CoV-2-associated. Depth was defined as the fraction of total T cells that were SARS-CoV-2-associated. Using the MIRA data, every spike-specific TCR was mapped to the spike region that the TCR reacted to and assigned to either a CD4 or a CD8 class. Log10-transformed breadth and depth values were compared by one-way ANOVA with Sidak's multiple comparisons tests. Entries here come from immuneACCESS through TCRdb and include only in-frame sequences with V and J called. Some clones fail to appear in such tables; in the studies checked, an unresolved V gene covers under half of the shortfall, and the cause of the remainder is unknown. Clonal size and the V and J genes are those of that table, whereas D and trimming came from the DNA. The sample includes 100,000 to 150,000 clones, with more than 70% observed a single time. The ten largest clonotypes hold roughly 1.5% of the sample.

The sample's time point label is to be understood as: baseline before first vaccination. The vaccinee samples were drawn from two UK trials, COV001 and COV002, one of which was a single-blind randomized controlled phase 2/3 trial testing AZD1222 (ChAdOx1 nCoV-19) in healthy adults. For TCRbeta chain sequencing, PBMC samples were collected from trial participants at day 0 and at day 28 after the second dose. Study-wide conclusions, independent of this receptor: A significant rise in spike-specific TCR breadth and depth was observed after two AZD1222 doses relative to day 0 and relative to MenACWY recipients. Participants were mostly white British, with more females than males. The authors suggested clonal diversity may have been underestimated. Only 5 to 7 AZD1222 recipients were SARS-CoV-2 seropositive at baseline, limiting conclusions about previously exposed vaccinees. Reportedly, almost half of the unique spike-specific TCRs recognized epitopes lying outside the regions that are mutated in the B.1.351 and B.1.1.7 variants. In the small 56-69-year group, the increase in depth fell short of significance, most likely because of low power. Because no day 14 peak-response samples were available, repertoires were characterized only after the peak T cell response. Vaccine-associated CD4 TCRs spanned the whole spike protein, with dominant responses in regions 160-218 and 743-854.

The starting material was peripheral blood, obtained on day 0 of AZD1222 vaccination. This sequence originates from an adult in good health. This chain is built from TRBV5-4 and TRBJ2-6; there is no confident call for the D gene. The DNA is as follows: TGTGCCAGCAGCTTAACCGGGGCCAACGTCCTGACTTTC. It specifies CASSLTGANVLTF.